What follows is one TCR beta chain and its context. This specimen comes from a study of blood T cell repertoires in COVID-19. The table came from immunoSEQ multiplex PCR; TCRdb's copy has only in-frame clones and leaves some out. This sample carries roughly 180,000 clones, approximately 86% of them seen once, and the ten largest clones take roughly 2.2%. This receptor was identified in a man aged 70 or older with active or convalescent COVID-19. Sequencing was performed on peripheral blood.

The CDR3 DNA follows: TGCGCCAGCAGCCAAGTTCAGGGGTACGAGCAGTACTTC. It encodes CASSQVQGYEQYF. The chain is built from TRBV4-1 and TRBJ2-7; perhaps TRBD1 as D (6 bases). Germline V gene data show CDR1 as MGHRA and CDR2 as YSYEKL. V dropped 1 base and J dropped 4 bases, with 8 bases sitting between them. This CDR3 region has 13 residues.